This T cell receptor (beta chain) was identified in a study of a mutant IDH1 vaccine in newly diagnosed glioma. Time point reported: baseline, week 1 (first vaccination visit). Treatment specified: pre-vaccination baseline after standard-of-care therapy. Assay: immunoSEQ multiplex PCR; the TCRdb copy retains only in-frame clones and omits some. The sample records 15,000 to 20,000 clones, approximately 80% being singletons. The CDR3 covers 11 residues. Trimming took 6 bases from V and 9 from J, leaving 12 bases between them. The germline gives CDR1 MNHNY, CDR2 SVGAGI (reference sequence). The chain couples TRBV6-6 to TRBJ2-7, with a tentative D call TRBD2 (7 bases). Sequencing was performed on PBMCs, taken from a glioma patient treated with radiotherapy, temozolomide or both. The clonotype originates from a man aged 35 to 55 with glioma. The CDR3 region has the DNA TGTGCCAGCAGCCTAGGGGGGGTGCAGTACTTC. Protein product: CASSLGGVQYF.